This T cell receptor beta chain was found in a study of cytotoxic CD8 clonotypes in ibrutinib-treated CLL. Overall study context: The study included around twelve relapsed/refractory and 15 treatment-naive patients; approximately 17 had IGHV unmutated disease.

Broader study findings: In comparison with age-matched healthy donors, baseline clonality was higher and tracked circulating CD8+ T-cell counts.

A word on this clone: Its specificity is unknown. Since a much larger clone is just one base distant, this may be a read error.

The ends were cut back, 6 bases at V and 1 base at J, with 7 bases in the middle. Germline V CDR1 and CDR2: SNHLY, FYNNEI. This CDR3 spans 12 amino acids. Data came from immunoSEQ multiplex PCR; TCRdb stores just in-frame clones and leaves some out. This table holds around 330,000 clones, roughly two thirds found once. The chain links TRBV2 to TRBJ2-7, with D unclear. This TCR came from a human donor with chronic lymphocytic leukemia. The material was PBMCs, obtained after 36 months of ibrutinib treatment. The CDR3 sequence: CASRLGSYEQYF. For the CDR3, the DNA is TGTGCCAGCAGGTTGGGTTCCTACGAGCAGTACTTC.